These T cell receptor beta chains were read from a single sample in a study of blood T cell repertoires in COVID-19. The protocol was immunoSEQ multiplex PCR, while the TCRdb copy is restricted to in-frame clones and leaves out a portion. The sample holds roughly 570,000 clones, about 88% seen once. The sample was peripheral blood. These TCRs come from a woman aged 45-65 years with COVID-19, enrolled during active disease. The CDR3 runs from the conserved cysteine through the conserved F or W. D genes are given only for firm matches.

V gene	D gene	CDR3 protein
TRBV3-1/TRBV3-2	NA	CASSHPIPRGATEAFF
TRBV9	NA	CASSVADIMNTEAFF
TRBV7-2	NA	CASSPRGYEQYF
TRBV24-1	TRBD1	CATSEWTGGDTQYF
TRBV6-2/TRBV6-3	NA	CASSYLGGWGYTF
TRBV6-5	TRBD2	CASTGGGGDYEQYF
TRBV5-1	TRBD2	CASSPGTSARILYTDTQYF
TRBV24-1	NA	CATSGGVGEQFF
TRBV7-8	NA	CASSLQSGNQSPLHF
TRBV6-5	NA	CASSSPPGLRYNEQFF
TRBV5-8	TRBD1	CASSQSDRGGGYTF
TRBV10-3	NA	CAISESSSSGYEQYF
TRBV7-9	TRBD1	CASSRGQGIWDTEAFF
TRBV10-3	NA	CATSNLYEQYF
TRBV5-1	TRBD1	CASSSGQEESPLHF
TRBV28	TRBD1	CASRGGTGNEKLFF
TRBV5-1	TRBD2	CASSLPSYSGGSDTQYF
TRBV19	TRBD2	CASSIARRGGGIEQFF
TRBV16	NA	CASSQILYEQYF
TRBV2	NA	CASSETRTGTSSNYGYTF
TRBV30	NA	CAWNEARDEQYF
TRBV6-1	NA	CASSEPDRNTEAFF